This passage covers 18 T cell receptor beta chains from one sample sequenced in a study of T cells after yellow fever vaccination. MiXCR, applied by TCRdb to the 5' RACE reads, yields one record per CDR3 protein. The sample carries about 250,000 distinct CDR3 sequences, approximately 3.5% recorded once. The starting material was PBMCs, obtained 15 days after the yellow fever booster vaccination. The receptors here all came from a man aged 18 to 30 who received the YFV17D yellow fever vaccine.

This clonotype was recorded many times. This chain connects TRBV5-1 to TRBJ2-1; 7 bases map to TRBD1. V dropped 3 bases and J dropped 5; count of bases not matched to a gene: 5. The CDR3 is made up of 14 amino acids. CDR1 and CDR2 from the germline V gene are SGHRS and YFSETQ. CDR3 region: CASSSETGNNEQFF. The CDR3 nucleotides are TGCGCCAGCAGCTCAGAGACAGGGAACAATGAGCAGTTCTTC. Full variable domain (outside the CDR3, taken from reference TRBV5-1 and TRBJ2-1): KAGVTQTPRYLIKTRGQQVTLSCSPISGHRSVSWYQQTPGQGLQFLFEYFSETQRNKGNFPGRFSGRQFSNSRSEMNVSTLELGDSALYLCASSSETGNNEQFFGPGTRLTVL.

This clonotype appeared a few times. This chain joins TRBV20-1 and TRBJ2-7; D is perhaps TRBD2 (5 bases). The length of the CDR3 is 13 residues. Germline CDR1 DFQATT, CDR2 SNEGSKA (reference sequence). V lost 5 bases to trimming and J lost 7 bases, with 18 bases between them. The CDR3: CSASEPGLSEQYV. The CDR3 DNA is TGCAGTGCTTCCGAGCCTGGACTCTCGGAGCAGTACGTC.

This clonotype has at least ten counts. The chain recombines TRBV5-6 with TRBJ2-6; D not resolved. The germline V and J ends were trimmed by 4 bases and 0 bases, with 5 bases remaining between them. The CDR3 runs 14 residues. Germline lookup yields CDR1 SGHDT and CDR2 YYEEEE. For the CDR3, the DNA is TGTGCCAGCAGCAGAGACTCTGGGGCCAACGTCCTGACTTTC. This translates into CASSRDSGANVLTF.

This clonotype has at least ten counts. V and J are TRBV7-6 and TRBJ2-3; the match to TRBD1 covers 9 bases. Unmatched junction bases numbered 6, after V lost 5 bases and J lost 6 bases. Germline V CDR1 and CDR2: SGHVS, FNYEAQ. This CDR3 is built from 14 residues. This CDR3 is CASSRTGEGDTQYF. As DNA, the CDR3 is TGTGCCAGCAGCCGGACAGGGGAAGGGGATACGCAGTATTTT.

This clonotype was found many times. V usage is TRBV5-4 and J usage is TRBJ1-1; D unclear. V was cut by 5 bases and J by 1 base, with 12 bases left in between. Looked up from germline, CDR1 is SGHNT and CDR2 is YYREEE (reference sequence). The CDR3 runs to 14 residues. CDR3 loop: CASRPSSGNTEAFF. DNA for the CDR3: TGTGCCAGCAGGCCGTCTTCGGGGAACACTGAAGCTTTCTTT.

This clonotype was observed many times. The V call is TRBV29-1, the J call TRBJ2-2; no definite D call. Germline V gene sequence: CDR1 SQVTM, CDR2 ANQGSEA. The CDR3 extends over 14 amino acids. V lost 4 bases, J lost 3 bases, and 12 bases lay in between. CDR3 DNA sequence: TGCAGCGTTGTAACCCCTAGAGACACCGGGGAGCTGTTTTTT. Its translation: CSVVTPRDTGELFF.

The sample holds many counts of this clonotype. This chain connects TRBV5-5 to TRBJ1-5; D gene ambiguous. There are 14 residues in the CDR3. The V and J ends lost 2 bases and 3 bases respectively, with 9 bases between them. CDR1 is SGHKS and CDR2 is YYEKEE in the germline V gene (reference sequence). The CDR3 DNA sequence: TGTGCCAGCAGCTTCCGGCTGAACAATCAGCCCCAGCATTTT. It encodes CASSFRLNNQPQHF.

This clonotype was seen at least ten times. V is TRBV5-1 and J is TRBJ2-3; 15 bases agree with TRBD2. This CDR3 comprises 19 residues. Germline V gene data show CDR1 as SGHRS and CDR2 as YFSETQ. V was clipped by 3 bases and J by 2 bases; unmatched bases: 10. This CDR3 reads CASSSPPGTSGGLTDTQYF. In DNA form, the CDR3 reads TGCGCCAGCAGCTCCCCCCCCGGGACTAGCGGGGGGCTCACAGATACGCAGTATTTT.

This clonotype has a count of ten or more. This chain joins TRBV29-1 and TRBJ2-1, with D possibly being TRBD1 or TRBD2 (5 bases each). V lost 4 bases, J lost 8 bases, and 24 bases lay in between. CDR1 SQVTM and CDR2 ANQGSEA come from the germline V gene. The CDR3 has 16 amino acids. Here the CDR3 reads CSVGRARGRATDEQFF. The CDR3 nucleotides read TGCAGCGTTGGTCGGGCCCGGGGACGGGCGACGGATGAGCAGTTCTTC.

This clonotype was counted at least ten times. The J gene is TRBJ2-6, the V gene TRBV7-7; TRBD2 matches at 10 bases. V lost 1 base to trimming and J lost 4 bases; unmatched junction nucleotides: 4. This CDR3 contains 17 residues. Germline CDR1 is SSHAT and CDR2 is FNYEAQ (reference sequence). The CDR3 protein is CASSLGSGGAGANVLTF. DNA of the CDR3: TGTGCCAGCAGCTTAGGGAGCGGGGGGGCCGGGGCCAACGTCCTGACTTTC.

This clonotype was recorded at least ten times. The gene calls are TRBV20-1 and TRBJ2-1; tentatively, D is TRBD2 (6 bases). Germline CDR1 and CDR2: DFQATT and SNEGSKA (reference sequence). Trimming took 6 bases from V and 3 from J, leaving 12 bases between them. The CDR3 totals 13 residues. CDR3 bases: TGCAGTGCCCTGCGGGGCGACTACAATGAGCAGTTCTTC. Translation gives CSALRGDYNEQFF.

The chain employs TRBV20-1 and TRBJ2-7, with D perhaps TRBD2 (5 bases). This CDR3 has 12 residues. V gave up 6 bases and J gave up 2 bases, with 11 bases separating them. Germline CDR1 is DFQATT and CDR2 is SNEGSKA (reference sequence). The CDR3 spells CSAHTGTYEQYF. Here the CDR3 DNA reads TGCAGTGCGCACACCGGGACCTACGAGCAGTACTTC.

This clonotype was seen more than once but under ten times. This chain joins TRBV5-4 and TRBJ2-3; a possible D gene is TRBD1 (6 bases). The CDR3 runs to 15 residues. V was trimmed by 1 base and J by 2 bases, leaving 11 bases between them. Germline V lookup: CDR1 SGHNT, CDR2 YYREEE (reference sequence). This CDR3 reads CASSLKGVLTDTQYF. CDR3 nucleotides: TGTGCCAGCAGCTTGAAGGGGGTTCTCACAGATACGCAGTATTTT.

The chain links TRBV10-3 to TRBJ2-7; 9 bases line up with TRBD1. The CDR3 totals 12 residues. The V segment lost 8 bases and the J segment 6 bases; nucleotides outside the gene matches: 5. Per the germline V gene, CDR1 is ENHRY and CDR2 is SYGVKD. CDR3 region: CAIGWGQGEQYF. The CDR3 DNA is TGTGCCATCGGGTGGGGACAGGGCGAGCAGTACTTC.

This clonotype was detected ten times or more. This chain connects TRBV4-3 to TRBJ2-3, with D uncertain. CDR3 length: 15 residues. V lost 1 base and J lost 0, with 8 bases in between. Germline V lookup: CDR1 LGHNA, CDR2 YSLEER. The CDR3 spells CASSQGDSSTDTQYF. The CDR3 DNA is TGCGCCAGCAGCCAAGGGGATTCTAGCACAGATACGCAGTATTTT.

This clonotype has ten or more counts. V gene TRBV2 combines with J gene TRBJ2-5, with 8 bases identical to TRBD1. V lost 6 bases to trimming and J lost 4 bases; unmatched junction nucleotides: 7. The CDR3 runs 14 residues. The germline V gene has CDR1 SNHLY and CDR2 FYNNEI. For the CDR3, the DNA is TGTGCCAGCAGAACGACAGGGGTTAGAGAGACCCAGTACTTC. It is translated as CASRTTGVRETQYF. Using reference TRBV2 and TRBJ2-5 for the parts outside the CDR3, the full variable domain is EPEVTQTPSHQVTQMGQEVILRCVPISNHLYFYWYRQILGQKVEFLVSFYNNEISEKSEIFDDQFSVERPDGSNFTLKIRSTKLEDSAMYFCASRTTGVRETQYFGPGTRLLVL.

At least ten counts were recorded for this clonotype. The CDR3: CASSPAGTGGFVVEQYV. In nucleotides, the CDR3 is TGTGCCAGCAGCCCCGCGGGGACAGGGGGCTTCGTGGTCGAGCAGTACGTC. V and J are TRBV5-5 and TRBJ2-7; 12 bases match TRBD1. CDR3 length: 17 residues. In germline, CDR1 is SGHKS, CDR2 YYEKEE (reference sequence). Losses at the gene ends were 4 bases for V and 6 bases for J; bases not matched to a gene: 14.

In this sample, this clonotype turned up a few times. The chain joins TRBV12-3 or TRBV12-4 to TRBJ1-5, with 9 nucleotides matching TRBD1. This CDR3 is 15 amino acids long. V shed 6 bases, J shed 7 bases, and the junction held 10 bases outside the gene matches. CDR3 nucleotide sequence: TGTGCCAGCAGCCCCTCCGGGACAGGGAGGCAGCCCCAGCATTTT. This gives the protein CASSPSGTGRQPQHF.